This T cell receptor (beta chain) stems from a study of radiotherapy plus CTLA-4 blockade in lung cancer (dated by TCRdb to the late 2010s). General notes on the study: Objective responses were observed in approximately 18% of enrolled patients, and disease control was achieved in less than 35%. Paper-wide results and their limitations: After treatment with radiotherapy and ipilimumab, TCR clones that came from tumors expanded in the peripheral blood. Increased serum interferon-beta after radiation, together with early dynamic changes in blood T cell clones, were reported to be the strongest predictors of response.

The V end loses 1 base and the J end loses 8 bases, and a stretch of 10 bases separates them. The germline V gene yields MDHEN for CDR1 and SYDVKM for CDR2. The CDR3 spans 13 residues, from the cysteine through the phenylalanine. Only the CDR3 DNA stays, 39 bases, in frame from base 1. Libraries came from the immunoSEQ multiplex PCR assay. Imported from immuneACCESS, the table was reduced by TCRdb to in-frame sequences with V and J called. These copies leave out some clones; in studies compared against another copy, an unresolved V gene accounts for under half, and the cause of the remainder is not known. The sample yields tens of thousands of clones; about 88% were counted once. The ten top clones hold 7.8% of the sample. In this study, focal radiation therapy paired with CTLA-4 blockade (ipilimumab) was tested in patients who had chemo-refractory metastatic non-small-cell lung cancer. With respect to this clone: The specificity of this receptor is unknown. The sample holds no much larger clone one base away, and base qualities are not on file.

Rearrangement joined TRBV28 to TRBJ2-3, with no confidently assigned D gene. The source was peripheral blood, collected from a patient treated with radiotherapy plus ipilimumab. The TCR was taken from a human donor with non-small cell lung cancer whose response to radiotherapy plus ipilimumab could not be evaluated. The sequenced DNA: TGTGCCAGCAGTTTATTGAGGCCTGCTACGCAGTATTTT. Its coded protein is CASSLLRPATQYF.